Shown below are 31 T cell receptor beta chains from a single sample sequenced in a study of T-cell memory formation after mild COVID-19. TCRdb reprocessed the 5' RACE reads via MiXCR and lists one record per CDR3 protein. The table shows about half a million distinct CDR3 sequences, with 15% to 20% occurring only once. Sequencing was carried out using PBMCs or a T cell subset sorted from them (not recorded which). These receptors all come from an adult woman who had mild COVID-19 (a few samples of this study predate the infection). Cell type and time point are not known.

Only a few counts were recorded for this clonotype. V is TRBV7-2 and J is TRBJ2-1; maybe TRBD1 (6 bases). The germline CDR1 and CDR2 sequences are SGHTA and FQGNSA. V was shortened by 4 bases and J by 5 bases, with 12 bases between the two germline ends. The CDR3 has 14 amino acids. CDR3 amino acids: CASSSFRQDNEQFF. CDR3 DNA sequence: TGTGCCAGCAGCTCGTTCCGACAGGACAATGAGCAGTTCTTC.

This clonotype was observed at least ten times. The rearrangement uses TRBV24-1 and TRBJ2-7; 8 bases map to TRBD2. CDR1 is KGHDR and CDR2 is SFDVKD in the germline V gene. The V and J ends lost 3 bases and 0 bases, in that order; junction bases with no gene match: 9. The CDR3 extends over 17 amino acids. The CDR3 DNA sequence: TGTGCCACCAGTGATCCCAAACGAACTAGCGGCTCCTACGAGCAGTACTTC. This encodes CATSDPKRTSGSYEQYF.

The V and J genes are TRBV24-1 and TRBJ2-2; 7 nucleotides align to TRBD2. This CDR3 contains 16 residues. J gave up 0 bases and V 10 bases, and 10 bases lay outside the gene matches. Germline-derived CDR1 and CDR2 are KGHDR and SFDVKD. The CDR3 nucleotides are TGTGCCACGCGCTCCTGGGGGGGGTCGAACACCGGGGAGCTGTTTTTT. Residues: CATRSWGGSNTGELFF.

This clonotype has more than one count but fewer than ten. The chain is built from TRBV29-1 and TRBJ2-1; no clear D. Trimming shortened V by 2 bases and J by 4 bases, and 15 bases separated the two germline ends. This CDR3 has 15 amino acids. Germline V gene lookup returns CDR1 SQVTM and CDR2 ANQGSEA. The CDR3 spells CSVEMVGWQYNEQFF. The CDR3 bases are TGCAGCGTTGAAATGGTGGGCTGGCAGTACAATGAGCAGTTCTTC.

The V call is TRBV7-9, the J call TRBJ2-1; the match to TRBD2 covers 9 bases. Germline V CDR1 and CDR2: SEHNR, FQNEAQ (reference sequence). The CDR3 length is 17 residues. Trimming at V came to 0 bases and at J to 10 bases, leaving 13 bases not matched to a gene. CDR3 nucleotide sequence: TGTGCCAGCAGCTTAGCGCTGGCGGGAGGGCCCCCCGGGGAGCAGTTCTTC. This encodes CASSLALAGGPPGEQFF.

This clonotype was picked up a small number of times. V and J are TRBV5-1 and TRBJ1-2, with unresolved D. With 3 bases removed from V and 6 bases from J, the gap between germline ends came to 15 bases. The CDR3 runs to 14 residues. Germline V gene lookup returns CDR1 SGHRS and CDR2 YFSETQ. DNA for the CDR3: TGCGCCAGCAGCTCCCCGACTGCGGCGAATGGCTACACCTTC. It is translated as CASSSPTAANGYTF.

A few counts support this clonotype. The chain employs TRBV30 and TRBJ2-3; the D gene is possibly TRBD1 (6 bases). The CDR3 covers 15 residues. The V end was cut by 2 bases, the J end by 4 bases, with 16 bases between. CDR1 GTSNPN and CDR2 SVGIG come from the germline V gene (reference sequence). The CDR3 nucleotides read TGTGCCTGGAGTTTTGCTGGGGGCAGCGCAGATACGCAGTATTTT. The encoded protein is CAWSFAGGSADTQYF.

This clonotype turned up a few times. The J gene is TRBJ2-7, the V gene TRBV12-3 or TRBV12-4; 14 positions agree with TRBD2. J lost 2 bases, V lost 3 bases, and 9 bases had no gene match. The CDR3 is 18 amino acids. In nucleotides, the CDR3 is TGTGCCAGCAGTTTTAGGACTAGCGGGAGGTGGGGACCCTACGAGCAGTACTTC. Amino acids: CASSFRTSGRWGPYEQYF.

V is TRBV25-1 and J is TRBJ2-3; D is unresolved. From germline, CDR1 is MGHDK and CDR2 SYGVNS. Trimming shortened V by 1 base and J by 5 bases, and 7 bases separated the two germline ends. CDR3 size: 13 residues. CDR3 nucleotides: TGTGCCAGCAGTGAATCGACCCTAGATACGCAGTATTTT. This gives the protein CASSESTLDTQYF.

This clonotype was detected many times. V is TRBV9 and J is TRBJ2-2; no clear D gene. Germline CDR1 reads SGDLS; CDR2 reads YYNGEE. The ends were cut back, 0 bases at V and 1 base at J, with 4 bases in the middle. This CDR3 spans 14 amino acids. The CDR3 reads CASSVARNTGELFF. CDR3 nucleotides: TGTGCCAGCAGCGTAGCCAGGAACACCGGGGAGCTGTTTTTT.

This chain links TRBV2 with TRBJ2-7; D is perhaps TRBD2 (6 bases). With 5 bases removed from V and 2 bases from J, the gap between germline ends came to 13 bases. From germline, CDR1 is SNHLY and CDR2 FYNNEI. CDR3 size: 14 residues. The CDR3 region is CASSSRRDPYEQYF. The CDR3 DNA follows: TGTGCCAGCAGTTCCAGGAGGGACCCCTACGAGCAGTACTTC.

Many counts were recorded for this clonotype. Here the CDR3 reads CSVLAGIDSYNEQFF. CDR3 DNA: TGCAGCGTATTAGCGGGGATCGACTCCTACAATGAGCAGTTCTTC. J is TRBJ2-1 and V is TRBV29-1; 8 nucleotides agree with TRBD2. CDR3 length: 15 amino acids. Germline assignment: CDR1 SQVTM and CDR2 ANQGSEA. V trimming: 6 bases; J trimming: 0 bases; junction bases outside the gene matches: 7.

The J gene is TRBJ2-5, the V gene TRBV7-3; TRBD2 aligns across 7 bases. CDR1 SGHTA and CDR2 FQGTGA come from the germline V gene. The trim removed 2 bases at V and 4 bases at J, leaving 10 bases unmatched. CDR3 length: 16 amino acids. CDR3 DNA: TGTGCCAGCAGCTTAGGTGGGGGGGGACCGGGAGAGACCCAGTACTTC. Its translation: CASSLGGGGPGETQYF.

CDR3 in amino acids: CSAFSPLRDLGEQYF. The CDR3 region has the DNA TGCAGTGCCTTTTCCCCCCTCCGGGACTTAGGCGAGCAGTACTTC. The chain links TRBV20-1 to TRBJ2-7; possibly TRBD2 for D (6 bases). The CDR3 spans 15 residues. V shed 6 bases and J shed 6 bases, with 24 bases lying between them. CDR1 and CDR2 from the germline V gene are DFQATT and SNEGSKA (reference sequence).

This clonotype was seen a few times. The V and J genes are TRBV11-3 and TRBJ2-1; D not certain. Trimming shortened V by 4 bases and J by 8 bases, and 9 bases separated the two germline ends. The CDR3 contains 12 residues. Germline-derived CDR1 and CDR2 are SGHNT and YENEEA. The CDR3 nucleotides are TGTGCCAGCAGCTATGGGCTCTATGAGCAGTTCTTC. It encodes CASSYGLYEQFF.

This clonotype was seen a handful of times. Here the CDR3 reads CASTSRVGQGADNEQYF. CDR3 coding DNA: TGCGCCAGCACGTCCCGCGTGGGACAGGGGGCGGACAACGAGCAGTACTTC. V usage is TRBV5-1 and J usage is TRBJ2-7; 12 bases line up with TRBD1. J lost 5 bases, V lost 6 bases, and 15 bases had no gene match. CDR1 SGHRS and CDR2 YFSETQ come from the germline V gene. CDR3 size: 17 residues.

This clonotype was counted a single time. The chain joins TRBV24-1 to TRBJ2-3, with a weak D call TRBD2 (6 bases). Germline CDR1 reads KGHDR; CDR2 reads SFDVKD. V lost 2 bases, J lost 2 bases, and 13 bases lay in between. CDR3 length: 16 amino acids. For the CDR3, the DNA is TGTGCCACCAGTGATTCTCTAGCGACCACCACAGATACGCAGTATTTT. Translating gives CATSDSLATTTDTQYF.

The chain has TRBV2 and TRBJ1-1; TRBD1 matches 10 bases. The V gene's germline CDR1 is SNHLY and CDR2 FYNNEI. Trimming at V came to 4 bases and at J to 7 bases, leaving 6 bases not matched to a gene. The CDR3 length is 14 residues. The CDR3 DNA sequence: TGTGCCAGCAGTGCGGACAGGGGGTATTATGAAGCTTTCTTT. Protein product: CASSADRGYYEAFF.

V usage is TRBV2 and J usage is TRBJ2-5; D is tentatively TRBD1 or TRBD2 (5 bases each). Deletions cut 1 base from V and 5 bases from J, with 17 bases between. The CDR3 runs to 16 residues. Germline values: CDR1 SNHLY, CDR2 FYNNEI. The CDR3 reads CASSEGPGPGPETQYF. CDR3 coding DNA: TGTGCCAGCAGTGAAGGACCGGGACCAGGACCGGAGACCCAGTACTTC.

J is TRBJ1-5 and V is TRBV4-1, with 8 bases matching TRBD1. This CDR3 region has 18 residues. Losses at the gene ends were 1 base for V and 0 bases for J; bases not matched to a gene: 8. The germline CDR1 and CDR2 sequences are MGHRA and YSYEKL. The CDR3 is CASSQGTGYGLSNQPQHF. The CDR3, as DNA: TGCGCCAGCAGCCAAGGGACAGGGTATGGGCTTAGCAATCAGCCCCAGCATTTT.

This clonotype was counted many times. At one of its ends the junction is not consistent with the germline gene, which may arise from a read error. The chain has TRBV7-7 and TRBJ2-5; 13 bases are a match to TRBD2. This CDR3 is built from 15 residues. Germline CDR1 is SSHAT and CDR2 is FNYEAQ (reference sequence). The CDR3 reads CASSLRLAGGESQYF. The CDR3, as DNA: TGTGCCAGCAGCTTACGACTAGCGGGGGGAGAGAGCCAGTACTTC.

This clonotype has only a few counts. The chain recombines TRBV20-1 with TRBJ2-5, with a weak D call TRBD1 (6 bases). The CDR3 is 13 residues long. The germline V gene has CDR1 DFQATT and CDR2 SNEGSKA (reference sequence). V shed 5 bases and J shed 3 bases, with 13 bases lying between them. Written as DNA, the CDR3 is TGCAGTGCTCCGTGGACAGACGAAGAGACCCAGTACTTC. This encodes CSAPWTDEETQYF.

This clonotype has a handful of counts. The chain uses TRBV7-2 and TRBJ1-6; D call uncertain. Germline assignment: CDR1 SGHTA and CDR2 FQGNSA. Trimming took off 3 bases at V and 8 bases at J, with 8 bases between the two ends. The CDR3 has 13 residues. The CDR3: CASSFLNDSPLHF. The DNA of the CDR3 is TGTGCCAGCAGCTTTCTCAACGATTCACCCCTCCACTTT.

The rearrangement links TRBV19 to TRBJ1-6; no firm D call. Per germline, CDR1 LNHDA and CDR2 SQIVND (reference sequence). This CDR3 has 14 residues. V was shortened by 3 bases and J by 7 bases, with 10 bases between the two germline ends. The CDR3 sequence is CASSIRDSNSPLHF. CDR3 in DNA: TGTGCCAGTAGTATTCGGGATTCAAATTCACCCCTCCACTTT.

This clonotype was found once. The chain is built from TRBV27 and TRBJ1-2; D possibly corresponds to TRBD1 (5 bases). Germline V gives CDR1 MNHEY, CDR2 SMNVEV (reference sequence). There are 15 residues in the CDR3. V lost 3 bases and J 7 bases, leaving 18 bases between the germline ends. The CDR3 reads CASSFRQGQLLGYTF. The CDR3 DNA reads as TGTGCCAGCAGTTTCCGGCAGGGTCAATTGCTTGGCTACACCTTC.

The V and J genes are TRBV30 and TRBJ1-2; D call uncertain. The CDR3 totals 11 residues. Between the trimmed V and J ends, which lost 0 bases and 2 bases, there was a span of 1 base. Germline-derived CDR1 and CDR2 are GTSNPN and SVGIG (reference sequence). The CDR3 spells CAWSVNYGYTF. The DNA for the CDR3 is TGTGCCTGGAGTGTGAACTATGGCTACACCTTC.

This chain links TRBV15 with TRBJ2-1; no definite D call. CDR3 length: 16 residues. Germline V CDR1 and CDR2: LNHNV, YYDKDF (reference sequence). V dropped 3 bases and J dropped 3 bases, with 15 bases sitting between them. The CDR3 nucleotides read TGTGCCACCAGCAGGGAAATCCTACTCCACTACAATGAGCAGTTCTTC. This gives the protein CATSREILLHYNEQFF.

The chain couples TRBV12-3 or TRBV12-4 to TRBJ1-6, with 8 bases matching TRBD1. V shed 6 bases, J shed 6 bases, and the junction held 7 bases outside the gene matches. The CDR3 extends over 15 amino acids. The CDR3 loop is CASRLGQGGNSPLHF. Here the CDR3 DNA reads TGTGCCAGCAGGCTCGGACAGGGTGGTAATTCACCCCTCCACTTT.

This clonotype was detected many times. The chain carries TRBV27 and TRBJ2-3; 7 bases are shared with TRBD1. The V gene's germline CDR1 is MNHEY and CDR2 SMNVEV (reference sequence). J was trimmed by 2 bases and V by 6 bases; bases with no gene match: 8. The CDR3 loop spans 15 amino acids. The CDR3 DNA reads as TGTGCCAGCAGAGCCGGGACAGAGTACACAGATACGCAGTATTTT. It translates to CASRAGTEYTDTQYF.

The J gene is TRBJ1-3, the V gene TRBV7-2; D call uncertain. CDR3 length equals 14 residues. V lost 6 bases, J lost 0 bases, and 9 bases lay in between. The V gene's germline CDR1 is SGHTA and CDR2 FQGNSA. The CDR3 is CASSRVGSGNTIYF. Here the CDR3 DNA reads TGTGCCAGCAGTCGGGTAGGCTCTGGAAACACCATATATTTT.

The chain carries TRBV12-3 or TRBV12-4 and TRBJ2-2; unclear D gene. This CDR3 region has 17 residues. Trimming cost V 5 bases and J 4 bases, with 20 bases left between them. The CDR3 DNA reads TGTGCCAGCAGTCCCTCACGGGTTGCGACGGTCACCGGGGAGCTGTTTTTT. It codes for CASSPSRVATVTGELFF.